One sample yielded the 28 T cell receptor beta chains listed below, sequenced in a study of identical twins. One entry per CDR3 protein results from TCRdb running MiXCR on the 5' RACE reads. In the table there are some 690,000 distinct CDR3 sequences, roughly 20% of which are singletons. The same data also went into a second study, on T cells expressing NK-cell markers.

The sequenced sample consisted of PBMCs. These receptors all stem from a young woman in good health.

This clonotype was seen only a few times. The rearrangement joins TRBV12-3 or TRBV12-4 to TRBJ2-4, with D possibly TRBD2 on 6 matching bases. Trimming removed 10 bases at V and 0 bases at J, with 16 bases between. The CDR3 consists of 15 residues. CDR3 sequence (DNA): TGTGCCAACACCATTAAGGAGGGAGCCAAAAACATTCAGTACTTC. This translates into CANTIKEGAKNIQYF.

About this clonotype: This could be a read error, since a much larger clone is one nucleotide away. The J gene is TRBJ1-2, the V gene TRBV12-3 or TRBV12-4; TRBD1 aligns across 8 bases. J gave up 4 bases and V 6 bases, and 7 bases lay outside the gene matches. The CDR3 totals 14 residues. DNA for the CDR3: TGTGCCAGCAGCCCCAGGGGGCTTTCCTATGGCTACACCTTC. It is translated as CASSPRGLSYGYTF.

The chain is built from TRBV5-1 and TRBJ2-7; the D gene is possibly TRBD2 (5 bases). The germline V and J ends were trimmed by 5 bases and 2 bases, with 14 bases remaining between them. From germline, CDR1 is SGHRS and CDR2 YFSETQ. This CDR3 is 14 amino acids long. CDR3 sequence reads: CASRLGSRAYEQYF. DNA for the CDR3: TGCGCCAGCAGACTTGGGAGCCGGGCCTACGAGCAGTACTTC.

The chain is built from TRBV9 and TRBJ2-1, with D perhaps TRBD2 (5 bases). V shed 0 bases and J shed 1 base, with 11 bases lying between them. CDR3 length equals 16 residues. The germline CDR1 and CDR2 sequences are SGDLS and YYNGEE. The CDR3 DNA sequence: TGTGCCAGCAGCGTAGATCCTAGCAGGTCCTACAATGAGCAGTTCTTC. It translates to CASSVDPSRSYNEQFF.

A word on this clonotype: Mismatch with germline at one junction end may stem from a read error. The chain uses TRBV15 and TRBJ2-6, with D perhaps matching TRBD1 (5 bases). From germline, CDR1 is LNHNV and CDR2 YYDKDF (reference sequence). The CDR3 has 16 amino acids. As DNA, the CDR3 is TGTGCCACCAGGGGTATCAAGACGTCTGGGGCCGACGTCCTGACTTTC. It codes for CATRGIKTSGADVLTF.

The V call is TRBV12-3 or TRBV12-4, the J call TRBJ1-2; D gene ambiguous. Between the trimmed V and J ends, which lost 5 bases and 7 bases, there was a span of 14 bases. This CDR3 spans 13 amino acids. The CDR3 protein is CASSPGATAGYTF. The CDR3 DNA reads as TGTGCCAGCAGTCCGGGAGCCACGGCTGGCTACACCTTC.

This clonotype showed up just a few times. The V call is TRBV6-1, the J call TRBJ2-1; 7 bases align to TRBD2. The CDR3 extends over 14 amino acids. Trimming cost V 8 bases and J 7 bases; bases outside gene matches: 11. Germline assignment: CDR1 MNHNS and CDR2 SASEGT. The CDR3: CASAAGSGRNEQFF. The CDR3 DNA reads as TGTGCCAGCGCAGCGGGATCGGGACGTAATGAGCAGTTCTTC.

This clonotype was seen repeatedly, ten times or more. V and J are TRBV29-1 and TRBJ2-7, with a possible D match to TRBD1 (5 bases). Trimming stripped 6 bases from V and 3 bases from J, with 9 bases between. The CDR3 has 11 amino acids. Germline V CDR1 and CDR2: SQVTM, ANQGSEA. The CDR3 loop reads CSVQGNYEQYF. The CDR3 DNA sequence: TGCAGCGTCCAGGGAAACTACGAGCAGTACTTC.

This clonotype was recorded at least ten times. The V and J genes are TRBV12-3 or TRBV12-4 and TRBJ2-2; D gene ambiguous. V lost 6 bases, J lost 6 bases, and 8 bases lay in between. There are 12 residues in the CDR3. CDR3 region: CASSPSPGELFF. The CDR3 DNA follows: TGTGCCAGCAGCCCAAGCCCCGGGGAGCTGTTTTTT.

This clonotype was seen a handful of times. This rearrangement joins TRBV7-9 to TRBJ2-7; D is uncertain. The CDR3 extends over 15 amino acids. The V gene lost 5 bases and the J gene lost 2 bases, with 16 bases spanning the gap. CDR1 SEHNR and CDR2 FQNEAQ come from the germline V gene (reference sequence). The CDR3 reads CASSPAWAGTYEQYF. CDR3 nucleotides: TGTGCCAGCAGCCCGGCGTGGGCCGGCACCTACGAGCAGTACTTC.

The rearrangement links TRBV12-3 or TRBV12-4 to TRBJ1-1; no definite D call. This CDR3 has 13 residues. Trimming removed 6 bases from V and 3 bases from J, with 11 bases in between. CDR3 coding DNA: TGTGCCAGCAGCCGCGTGTGGCACACTGAAGCTTTCTTT. Its translation: CASSRVWHTEAFF.

This clonotype was seen a handful of times. The gene calls are TRBV13 and TRBJ2-2; D ambiguous. Germline V CDR1 and CDR2: PRHDT, FYEKMQ (reference sequence). Trimming pared 5 bases from V and 1 base from J, leaving 11 bases between. The CDR3 length is 15 residues. This CDR3 is CASSPTRQNTGELFF. CDR3 bases: TGTGCCAGCAGCCCAACCCGACAGAACACCGGGGAGCTGTTTTTT.

This clonotype was found a few times. V and J are TRBV6-2 or TRBV6-3 and TRBJ2-6; D might be TRBD1 (6 bases). Germline CDR1 MNHEY, CDR2 SVGEGT. V dropped 6 bases and J dropped 1 base, with 16 bases sitting between them. The CDR3 consists of 17 residues. The DNA of the CDR3 is TGTGCCAGCAGCCTACATTCGACAGGTTCTGGGGCCAACGTCCTGACTTTC. This translates into CASSLHSTGSGANVLTF.

This clonotype was found a few times. The chain combines TRBV6-5 with TRBJ2-1, with D hard to call. The CDR3 sequence is 12 residues long. Germline V gene lookup returns CDR1 MNHEY and CDR2 SVGAGI. V lost 6 bases to trimming and J lost 6 bases, with 9 bases between them. CDR3 region: CASRSPSNEQFF. The CDR3 DNA reads TGTGCCAGCAGGAGCCCTAGCAATGAGCAGTTCTTC.

The chain joins TRBV2 to TRBJ2-7; D possibly matches TRBD1 or TRBD2 (7 bases each). The V gene's germline CDR1 is SNHLY and CDR2 FYNNEI. The CDR3 is made up of 19 amino acids. As DNA, the CDR3 is TGTACCTGCAGTTTAGGGGGCCTTCCTTGGGCGGGGGCAGCCTACGAGCAGTACTTC. Translated: CTCSLGGLPWAGAAYEQYF.

The chain employs TRBV29-1 and TRBJ2-5; the D gene is possibly TRBD1 (5 bases). V lost 2 bases and J 5 bases, leaving 15 bases between the germline ends. CDR1 is SQVTM and CDR2 is ANQGSEA in the germline V gene. This CDR3 spans 14 amino acids. In nucleotides, the CDR3 is TGCAGCGTTGAAAGCAGGGCTAATCGGGAGACCCAGTACTTC. This codes for CSVESRANRETQYF.

V and J are TRBV7-9 and TRBJ1-2; D gene ambiguous. The CDR3 is 12 residues long. V was pared by 8 bases and J by 7 bases, with 14 bases between. Germline-derived CDR1 and CDR2 are SEHNR and FQNEAQ (reference sequence). CDR3: CASSSSSRGYTF. For the CDR3, the DNA is TGTGCCAGCTCCAGTTCGTCACGTGGCTACACCTTC.

This clonotype was counted ten times or more. The chain recombines TRBV20-1 with TRBJ2-5; no clear D gene. Germline lookup yields CDR1 DFQATT and CDR2 SNEGSKA (reference sequence). V shed 0 bases and J shed 4 bases, with 3 bases lying between them. There are 11 residues in the CDR3. DNA for the CDR3: TGCAGTGCTAGAGATGGAGAGACCCAGTACTTC. Protein: CSARDGETQYF.

In the case of this clonotype: Compared with germline, one end of the junction differs, possibly owing to a read error. This sequence joins TRBV27 and TRBJ2-7, with D perhaps TRBD1 (6 bases). The CDR3 loop spans 13 amino acids. CDR1 is MNHEY, CDR2 SMNVEV, per germline (reference sequence). This CDR3 reads CASSLQGSYEKYF. In DNA, the CDR3 is TGTGCCAGCAGTCTACAGGGATCCTACGAGAAGTACTTC.

This clonotype was detected only a few times. The chain joins TRBV5-1 to TRBJ2-7, with D uncertain. From germline, CDR1 is SGHRS and CDR2 YFSETQ. Trimming shortened V by 0 bases and J by 1 base, and 5 bases separated the two germline ends. The CDR3 covers 13 residues. CDR3 nucleotide sequence: TGCGCCAGCAGCTTGGACATATCCTACGAGCAGTACTTC. It encodes CASSLDISYEQYF.

The chain has TRBV27 and TRBJ2-5; no clear D. Germline V gives CDR1 MNHEY, CDR2 SMNVEV (reference sequence). This CDR3 has 13 amino acids. V was shortened by 0 bases and J by 3 bases, with 5 bases between the two germline ends. The CDR3 loop reads CASSLSAEETQYF. The CDR3 DNA reads as TGTGCCAGCAGTTTATCGGCCGAAGAGACCCAGTACTTC.

The chain combines TRBV29-1 with TRBJ1-2; D is undetermined. The CDR3 spans 15 residues. V dropped 0 bases and J dropped 6 bases, with 17 bases sitting between them. Germline V gene data show CDR1 as SQVTM and CDR2 as ANQGSEA. Written as DNA, the CDR3 is TGCAGCGTTGAAGATCCCGGGGTGATTGTCCATGGCTACACCTTC. It translates to CSVEDPGVIVHGYTF.

This clonotype has only a few counts. The chain recombines TRBV20-1 with TRBJ2-1; D might be TRBD1 or TRBD2, each matching 5 bases. Per germline, CDR1 DFQATT and CDR2 SNEGSKA (reference sequence). CDR3 size: 13 residues. Trimming took off 6 bases at V and 9 bases at J, with 18 bases between the two ends. CDR3 sequence (DNA): TGCAGTGCCACCGGGACCCCATTGAGTGAGCAGTTCTTC. Translating gives CSATGTPLSEQFF.

The V call is TRBV12-3 or TRBV12-4, the J call TRBJ1-2; 7 bases map to TRBD1. The V gene end was trimmed by 8 bases and the J gene end by 7 bases; junction bases not matched to a gene: 7. The CDR3 spans 12 residues. The CDR3 is CASARGLSGYTF. The CDR3, as DNA: TGTGCCAGCGCCAGGGGGTTGAGTGGCTACACCTTC.

A few counts support this clonotype. The CDR3 spells CASSELDRGGDEQFF. DNA for the CDR3: TGCGCCAGCAGTGAGTTGGACAGGGGAGGCGATGAGCAGTTCTTC. The chain combines TRBV10-1 with TRBJ2-1, with 9 nucleotides matching TRBD1. The J segment lost 8 bases and the V segment lost 1 base, leaving 6 bases of the junction unmatched. The CDR3 totals 15 residues. The germline V gene encodes CDR1 WNHNN and CDR2 SYGVQD (reference sequence).

The rearrangement joins TRBV11-2 to TRBJ2-7; D is uncertain. This CDR3 region has 11 residues. V gave up 8 bases and J gave up 7 bases, with 12 bases separating them. Germline assignment: CDR1 SGHAT and CDR2 FQNNGV. The CDR3 here is CASYTPPEQYF. CDR3 coding DNA: TGTGCCAGCTATACTCCACCGGAGCAGTACTTC.

This chain connects TRBV25-1 to TRBJ1-2; no firm D call. Per the germline V gene, CDR1 is MGHDK and CDR2 is SYGVNS. This CDR3 region has 14 residues. Trimming removed 3 bases from V and 4 bases from J, with 12 bases in between. CDR3 in amino acids: CASSDGRVLYGYTF. The CDR3 bases are TGTGCCAGCAGTGACGGGCGTGTCCTCTATGGCTACACCTTC.

This clonotype was counted many times. The chain joins TRBV20-1 to TRBJ1-1; D might be TRBD1 (5 bases). Germline CDR1 reads DFQATT; CDR2 reads SNEGSKA (reference sequence). This CDR3 spans 13 amino acids. V shed 6 bases and J shed 0 bases, with 11 bases lying between them. CDR3 bases: TGCAGTGCCCCCAGGGAGCTGAACACTGAAGCTTTCTTT. Residues: CSAPRELNTEAFF.